This record concerns one T cell receptor beta chain sequence. The antigen is unknown. Germline assignment: CDR1 SGHTA and CDR2 FQGTGA. Trimming cost V 0 bases and J 0 bases, with 18 bases left between them. The CDR3 runs to 18 residues. This entry is derived from a study of shared clonotypes between healthy human individuals. Data came from immunoSEQ multiplex PCR; TCRdb stores just in-frame clones and leaves some out. The sample records fewer than 3 million clones, around 92% being singletons. General study results and limits: In the sorted subsets, rarefaction showed sequencing was incomplete despite large depth.

This clonotype originated in a man aged 18 to 30 in good health. Some clones in this sample may be carry-over from other donors' samples. The chain combines TRBV7-3 with TRBJ2-7; D is unclear. The sample consisted of naive CD4+ T cells from PBMCs. The subset denotes: CD45RA+ positively selected. The CDR3 loop reads CASSLTAPGPEGSYEQYF. The CDR3 region has the DNA TGTGCCAGCAGCTTAACGGCCCCTGGGCCGGAAGGCTCCTACGAGCAGTACTTC. The whole variable domain, remainder taken from reference TRBV7-3 and TRBJ2-7, is GAGVSQTPSNKVTEKGKYVELRCDPISGHTALYWYRQSLGQGPEFLIYFQGTGAADDSGLPNDRFFAVRPEGSVSTLKIQRTERGDSAVYLCASSLTAPGPEGSYEQYFGPGTRLTVT.